The T cell receptor beta chain described here comes from a study of T cell repertoires and leukemia-associated antigens. The wider study: Samples yielded about 3 to 5.0 million effective reads each, some 16 million overall.

This clonotype occurred many times. What it binds is not known. The CD3+ T cells first had an overnight rest without serum. Using its own MiXCR run on the 5' RACE reads, TCRdb lists one record per CDR3 protein. The table has some 12,000 distinct CDR3 sequences, approximately 43% seen once. The J segment lost 0 bases and the V segment lost 3 bases, leaving 8 bases of the junction unmatched. Germline V gene sequence: CDR1 LGHNA, CDR2 YSLEER. This CDR3 contains 16 residues. Notes on the study in general: The four groups had similar numbers of Vbeta, Jbeta genes and CDR3s.

This clonotype was sampled from a female donor in good health. The sequencing sample was made of CD3+ T cells sorted from blood and cultured. The genes are TRBV4-3 and TRBJ2-7, with 7 nucleotides matching TRBD2. The CDR3, as DNA: TGCGCCAGCAGCCACAGCGGGACTCGGAGCTCCTACGAGCAGTACTTC. The encoded protein is CASSHSGTRSSYEQYF.